The 23 T cell receptor beta chains listed next were all sequenced from one sample in a study of blood T cell repertoires in COVID-19. Profiling relied on immunoSEQ multiplex PCR, and the TCRdb table lists in-frame clones only, not all of them. Of over 150,000 clones in the sample, around nine tenths are singletons; the top ten hold approximately 0.5%. Sample: peripheral blood. The source is a man in his fifties or sixties with acute or convalescent COVID-19.

The J gene is TRBJ2-3, the V gene TRBV9; 7 nucleotides line up with TRBD2. The CDR3 loop spans 15 amino acids. The J segment lost 1 base and the V segment lost 3 bases, leaving 5 bases of the junction unmatched. Germline V gives CDR1 SGDLS, CDR2 YYNGEE. CDR3 coding DNA: TGTGCCAGCAGCGCTAGCGGCATCCGCACAGATACGCAGTATTTT. Its protein product is CASSASGIRTDTQYF.

CDR3 bases: TGTGCCAGCAGTTATAGGGGCGGATACAATGAGCAGTTCTTC. It yields the protein CASSYRGGYNEQFF. The rearrangement uses TRBV6-5 and TRBJ2-1, with a possible D match to TRBD1 (5 bases). Germline V gene sequence: CDR1 MNHEY, CDR2 SVGAGI. The length of the CDR3 is 14 residues. The germline V and J ends were trimmed by 3 bases and 4 bases, with 10 bases remaining between them.

The genes are TRBV2 and TRBJ1-1; perhaps TRBD1 as D (5 bases). V lost 11 bases and J lost 1, with 17 bases in between. This CDR3 is 14 amino acids long. CDR1 and CDR2 from the germline V gene are SNHLY and FYNNEI. The CDR3 DNA reads as TGTGCCGCGACGGGAGGGGTATGGAACACTGAAGCTTTCTTT. Translating it yields CAATGGVWNTEAFF.

The chain is built from TRBV27 and TRBJ1-6, with TRBD1 matching 7 bases. Trimming removed 8 bases from V and 7 bases from J; junction bases left unmatched: 8. CDR3 size: 14 residues. Germline-derived CDR1 and CDR2 are MNHEY and SMNVEV (reference sequence). The CDR3 DNA reads as TGTGCCAGCTGTCGGGGGACAGTCAATTCACCCCTCCACTTT. Protein sequence: CASCRGTVNSPLHF.

The chain joins TRBV7-9 to TRBJ2-7, with a possible D match to TRBD1 (6 bases). The CDR3 is 14 amino acids. CDR1 and CDR2 (germline): SEHNR, FQNEAQ (reference sequence). V was shortened by 4 bases and J by 5 bases, with 15 bases between the two germline ends. CDR3 region: CASSSRTGIHEQYF. The DNA of the CDR3 is TGTGCCAGCAGCTCTCGTACAGGGATACACGAGCAGTACTTC.

The J gene is TRBJ2-1, the V gene TRBV5-1, with 12 bases matching TRBD2. The CDR3 is made up of 14 amino acids. Germline values: CDR1 SGHRS, CDR2 YFSETQ. V dropped 0 bases and J dropped 9; count of bases not matched to a gene: 1. The CDR3 region is CASSLELAGGEQFF. The CDR3 DNA sequence: TGCGCCAGCAGCTTGGAACTAGCGGGAGGTGAGCAGTTCTTC.

This clone was seen repeatedly, ten times or more. The chain uses TRBV6-6 and TRBJ2-7, with 7 positions matching TRBD1. The CDR3 loop spans 14 amino acids. Looked up from germline, CDR1 is MNHNY and CDR2 is SVGAGI (reference sequence). V lost 0 bases to trimming and J lost 6 bases; unmatched junction nucleotides: 5. CDR3 residues: CASSYSAAGGEQYV. Here the CDR3 DNA reads TGTGCCAGCAGTTACTCGGCTGCAGGGGGCGAGCAGTACGTC.

This chain uses TRBV30 with TRBJ1-4; 9 bases agree with TRBD1. Losses at the gene ends were 2 bases for V and 7 bases for J; bases not matched to a gene: 8. Germline CDR1 and CDR2: GTSNPN and SVGIG (reference sequence). This CDR3 comprises 15 residues. The CDR3 is CAWSRTGGAGEKLFF. The DNA for the CDR3 is TGTGCCTGGAGTCGTACAGGGGGCGCGGGTGAAAAACTGTTTTTT. Full variable domain (outside the CDR3, taken from reference TRBV30 and TRBJ1-4): SQTIHQWPATLVQPVGSPLSLECTVEGTSNPNLYWYRQAAGRGLQLLFYSVGIGQISSEVPQNLSASRPQDRQFILSSKKLLLSDSGFYLCAWSRTGGAGEKLFFGSGTQLSVL.

The CDR3 DNA sequence: TGTGCCAGCAGCCCCACCCGGGACAGTGAAACCTACGAGCAGTACGTC. It encodes CASSPTRDSETYEQYV. This chain joins TRBV5-6 and TRBJ2-7; TRBD1 matches at 7 bases. Germline lookup yields CDR1 SGHDT and CDR2 YYEEEE. The CDR3 length is 16 residues. V shed 4 bases and J 2 bases; nucleotides not matched to a gene: 12.

About this clone itself: Mismatch with germline at one junction end may stem from a read error. The chain recombines TRBV6-1 with TRBJ2-7; TRBD2 agrees at 9 bases. CDR1 and CDR2 (germline): MNHNS, SASEGT. CDR3 size: 14 residues. The CDR3 nucleotides are TGTGCCAGCAGCGAAGCGGGAGGACACTACGAGCAGTACTTC. Amino acids: CASSEAGGHYEQYF.

The chain uses TRBV25-1 and TRBJ2-7; maybe TRBD2 (6 bases). Germline V gene data show CDR1 as MGHDK and CDR2 as SYGVNS. This CDR3 is built from 15 residues. V lost 1 base, J lost 9 bases, and 19 bases lay in between. For the CDR3, the DNA is TGTGCCAGCAGTGAATTAGGCGGGACCAACGGCGTGCAGTACTTC. It translates to CASSELGGTNGVQYF.

CDR3 residues: CASSPIIRHNEQFF. As DNA, the CDR3 is TGTGCCAGCAGCCCGATAATCAGGCACAATGAGCAGTTCTTC. The rearrangement joins TRBV7-2 to TRBJ2-1, with unresolved D. The length of the CDR3 is 14 residues. V was shortened by 5 bases and J by 5 bases, with 13 bases between the two germline ends. Germline CDR1 reads SGHTA; CDR2 reads FQGNSA.

The J gene is TRBJ2-1, the V gene TRBV5-4, with D possibly TRBD2 on 5 matching bases. Germline CDR1 is SGHNT and CDR2 is YYREEE (reference sequence). V was pared by 0 bases and J by 5 bases, with 6 bases between. The length of the CDR3 is 13 residues. CDR3 nucleotides: TGTGCCAGCAGCTTGGTCGGGAACAATGAGCAGTTCTTC. Protein: CASSLVGNNEQFF.

The chain has TRBV5-4 and TRBJ1-2; the match to TRBD1 covers 7 bases. CDR1 and CDR2 (germline): SGHNT, YYREEE (reference sequence). CDR3 length: 13 amino acids. The J segment lost 6 bases and the V segment lost 2 bases, leaving 4 bases of the junction unmatched. CDR3 loop: CASSLQGIDGYTF. In nucleotides, the CDR3 is TGTGCCAGCAGCTTACAGGGGATTGATGGCTACACCTTC. Together with reference TRBV5-4 and TRBJ1-2, the CDR3 gives the full variable domain: ETGVTQSPTHLIKTRGQQVTLRCSSQSGHNTVSWYQQALGQGPQFIFQYYREEENGRGNFPPRFSGLQFPNYSSELNVNALELDDSALYLCASSLQGIDGYTFGSGTRLTVV.

The chain recombines TRBV27 with TRBJ2-2; TRBD2 matches at 12 bases. From germline, CDR1 is MNHEY and CDR2 SMNVEV (reference sequence). V trimming: 5 bases; J trimming: 1 base; junction bases outside the gene matches: 5. CDR3 size: 17 residues. The CDR3 protein is CASSATSGGQNTGELFF. CDR3 bases: TGTGCCAGCAGTGCGACTAGCGGGGGCCAGAACACCGGGGAGCTGTTTTTT.

The chain recombines TRBV3-1 (or the pseudogene TRBV3-2) with TRBJ1-6; D is possibly TRBD1 (5 bases). The CDR3 totals 14 residues. V lost 3 bases, J lost 6 bases, and 9 bases lay in between. Germline V lookup: CDR1 LGHDT, CDR2 YNNKEL (reference sequence). The CDR3 sequence: CASSQGEANSPLHF. DNA for the CDR3: TGTGCCAGCAGCCAGGGGGAGGCTAATTCACCCCTCCACTTT.

The V and J genes are TRBV6-6 and TRBJ2-7; D may be TRBD2 (5 bases). Germline values: CDR1 MNHNY, CDR2 SVGAGI (reference sequence). CDR3 length: 15 residues. The V end was cut by 3 bases, the J end by 2 bases, with 14 bases between. The CDR3 sequence is CASSYSPSSTYEQYV. The CDR3 DNA sequence: TGTGCCAGCAGTTATTCCCCTAGCTCGACCTACGAGCAGTACGTC.

The rearrangement links TRBV28 to TRBJ1-5; 9 nucleotides line up with TRBD1. CDR3 length: 15 residues. Trimming removed 6 bases from V and 2 bases from J; junction bases left unmatched: 5. The germline gives CDR1 MDHEN, CDR2 SYDVKM. The CDR3 bases are TGTGCCAGCAGGACACAGGGGGCCGGCAATCAGCCCCAGCATTTT. Protein sequence: CASRTQGAGNQPQHF.

The V and J genes are TRBV7-2 and TRBJ1-4, with D unclear. Trimming cost V 6 bases and J 2 bases, with 7 bases left between them. Germline V gene sequence: CDR1 SGHTA, CDR2 FQGNSA. CDR3 length: 13 residues. This CDR3 reads CASRTFTNEKLFF. The DNA for the CDR3 is TGTGCCAGCAGGACTTTTACTAATGAAAAACTGTTTTTT.

This chain links TRBV7-3 with TRBJ2-1; D remains ambiguous. With 6 bases removed from V and 0 bases from J, the gap between germline ends came to 12 bases. Germline CDR1 reads SGHTA; CDR2 reads FQGTGA. There are 15 residues in the CDR3. The chain's CDR3 is CASSPLPGSYNEQFF. CDR3 nucleotide sequence: TGTGCCAGCAGTCCCCTTCCAGGCTCCTACAATGAGCAGTTCTTC.

This CDR3 reads CASSRGQGGEQYF. CDR3 in DNA: TGTGCCAGCAGCCGTGGACAGGGGGGCGAGCAGTACTTC. The rearrangement links TRBV11-2 to TRBJ2-7; 10 bases map to TRBD1. The CDR3 has 13 residues. Trimming at V came to 5 bases and at J to 6 bases, leaving 4 bases not matched to a gene. Looked up from germline, CDR1 is SGHAT and CDR2 is FQNNGV.

The chain uses TRBV15 and TRBJ2-1; 8 nucleotides align to TRBD2. J was trimmed by 1 base and V by 4 bases; bases with no gene match: 6. The CDR3 spans 16 residues. Germline lookup yields CDR1 LNHNV and CDR2 YYDKDF (reference sequence). DNA of the CDR3: TGTGCCACCAGCACCCAAGCGGGAGTGTCCTACAATGAGCAGTTCTTC. This translates into CATSTQAGVSYNEQFF.

Worth noting for this clone: One end of the junction fails to match germline, which may point to a read error. This chain joins TRBV7-7 and TRBJ1-4, with 8 bases identical to TRBD1. The length of the CDR3 is 15 residues. CDR1 and CDR2 (germline): SSHAT, FNYEAQ (reference sequence). The CDR3 sequence: CASSPSQGGREKLFF. In DNA, the CDR3 is TGTGCTAGCAGCCCTTCACAGGGGGGGCGTGAAAAACTGTTTTTT. Based on the CDR3 plus reference TRBV7-7 and TRBJ1-4, the full variable domain is GAGVSQSPRYKVTKRGQDVTLRCDPISSHATLYWYQQALGQGPEFLTYFNYEAQPDKSGLPSDRFSAERPEGSISTLTIQRTEQRDSAMYRCASSPSQGGREKLFFGSGTQLSVL.